The next 20 T cell receptor beta chains were all read from a single sample in a study of identical twins. TCRdb reprocessed the 5' RACE reads with MiXCR, giving one entry per CDR3 protein. The sample holds hundreds of thousands of distinct CDR3 sequences, around 8.8% seen once. The sample was also linked to a second study, of yellow fever vaccine responses in identical twins.

Sequenced sample: memory (CD45RO+) T cells sorted from blood. These receptors all stem from a woman younger than 30 in good health.

The V call is TRBV5-4, the J call TRBJ2-3, with TRBD2 as a possible D gene (7 bases). Germline V lookup: CDR1 SGHNT, CDR2 YYREEE (reference sequence). The CDR3 spans 16 residues. V lost 4 bases to trimming and J lost 5 bases, with 20 bases between them. CDR3 region: CASSRGGGLVGDTQYF. The DNA of the CDR3 is TGTGCCAGCAGCCGAGGGGGGGGCCTGGTAGGAGATACGCAGTATTTT.

This clonotype came up a few times. The chain is built from TRBV7-6 and TRBJ2-3; D remains ambiguous. V shed 1 base and J shed 2 bases, with 13 bases lying between them. This CDR3 contains 16 residues. Per germline, CDR1 SGHVS and CDR2 FNYEAQ. Written as DNA, the CDR3 is TGTGCCAGCAGCTTAGGCATAGCTGGGTTCACAGATACGCAGTATTTT. This gives the protein CASSLGIAGFTDTQYF.

This clonotype was seen at least ten times. The CDR3 nucleotides are TGTGCCAGCTCATCGGGACAGGGCGCCAATCAGCCCCAGCATTTT. This encodes CASSSGQGANQPQHF. The chain recombines TRBV18 with TRBJ1-5; 9 bases are a match to TRBD1. The germline V gene has CDR1 KGHSH and CDR2 LQKENI. CDR3 length: 15 residues. The V and J ends lost 5 bases and 3 bases, in that order; junction bases with no gene match: 5.

V usage is TRBV6-1 and J usage is TRBJ2-1; 10 bases map to TRBD1. The CDR3 length is 17 residues. CDR1 MNHNS and CDR2 SASEGT come from the germline V gene. V was clipped by 6 bases and J by 0 bases; unmatched bases: 8. CDR3 sequence (DNA): TGTGCCAGCAGCCGGGACAGGGGTAGAAGCTCCTACAATGAGCAGTTCTTC. Translating it yields CASSRDRGRSSYNEQFF.

In its sample, this clonotype was seen many times. The chain is built from TRBV5-1 and TRBJ2-2; 8 bases line up with TRBD1. The CDR3 loop spans 16 amino acids. The germline V gene has CDR1 SGHRS and CDR2 YFSETQ. Germline trimming cut 4 bases from V and 5 bases from J; bases unmatched to any gene: 10. The CDR3 nucleotides are TGCGCCAGCAGCCAGGACAGGGCGAGTATTACCGGGGAGCTGTTTTTT. Translated: CASSQDRASITGELFF.

In its sample, this clonotype was seen many times. V is TRBV7-2 and J is TRBJ2-5; 7 bases match TRBD2. CDR1 and CDR2 (germline): SGHTA, FQGNSA. J gave up 2 bases and V 8 bases, and 14 bases lay outside the gene matches. The CDR3 covers 16 residues. CDR3 DNA sequence: TGTGCCAGCCTTGGGTATCTAGCGGCAAAACAAGAGACCCAGTACTTC. Its protein is CASLGYLAAKQETQYF.

This clonotype has just a few counts. The chain combines TRBV10-3 with TRBJ2-7; 9 bases fit TRBD1. The CDR3 extends over 15 amino acids. V was clipped by 4 bases and J by 2 bases; unmatched bases: 6. Germline CDR1 is ENHRY and CDR2 is SYGVKD. CDR3: CAISGGGQGAYEQYF. Here the CDR3 DNA reads TGTGCCATCAGTGGGGGGGGACAGGGAGCCTACGAGCAGTACTTC.

This clonotype was counted at least ten times. The V call is TRBV6-1, the J call TRBJ2-2, with a weak D call TRBD1 (5 bases). The V gene's germline CDR1 is MNHNS and CDR2 SASEGT. CDR3 length: 14 residues. The V and J ends lost 8 bases and 2 bases respectively, with 12 bases between them. CDR3 amino acids: CASSRTFNTGELFF. CDR3 coding DNA: TGTGCCAGCTCAAGGACATTTAACACCGGGGAGCTGTTTTTT.

This clonotype was detected only a few times. The chain is built from TRBV28 and TRBJ1-5; D gene ambiguous. The CDR3 is made up of 12 amino acids. V gave up 3 bases and J gave up 6 bases, with 6 bases separating them. The germline gives CDR1 MDHEN, CDR2 SYDVKM. CDR3 in amino acids: CASSLYGQPQHF. Written as DNA, the CDR3 is TGTGCCAGCAGTTTGTATGGTCAGCCCCAGCATTTT.

This clonotype was counted a few times. The chain carries TRBV6-5 and TRBJ2-7; D tentatively fits TRBD1 or TRBD2 (5 bases each). The CDR3 length is 14 residues. V was trimmed by 4 bases and J by 8 bases, leaving 18 bases between them. Germline-derived CDR1 and CDR2 are MNHEY and SVGAGI. The CDR3 protein is CASSSGRTPTQQYF. CDR3 nucleotides: TGTGCCAGCAGTTCGGGACGGACCCCTACGCAGCAGTACTTC.

This clonotype was recorded many times. V and J are TRBV12-3 or TRBV12-4 and TRBJ1-2; D not resolved. The CDR3 extends over 14 amino acids. Between the trimmed V and J ends, which lost 3 bases and 1 base, there was a span of 9 bases. DNA for the CDR3: TGTGCCAGCAGTTTTCGGCGTCTTAACTATGGCTACACCTTC. As protein: CASSFRRLNYGYTF.

V and J are TRBV12-5 and TRBJ2-6, with 8 bases matching TRBD1. The junction had 18 bases not matched to a gene; V was cut back by 2 bases and J by 0 bases. Looked up from germline, CDR1 is LGHNT and CDR2 is FRNRAP. CDR3 length: 22 amino acids. CDR3 protein: CASGLLWTPGQGGISGANVLTF. The CDR3 coding sequence is TGTGCTAGTGGTTTGCTATGGACTCCCGGACAGGGAGGTATCTCTGGGGCCAACGTCCTGACTTTC.

In this sample, this clonotype turned up a few times. The V and J genes are TRBV25-1 and TRBJ1-2; 7 bases match TRBD1. The junction had 2 bases not matched to a gene; V was cut back by 7 bases and J by 3 bases. The CDR3 contains 12 residues. Germline-derived CDR1 and CDR2 are MGHDK and SYGVNS. This chain's CDR3 is CASNRGDYGYTF. For the CDR3, the DNA is TGTGCCAGCAACAGGGGAGACTATGGCTACACCTTC.

This clonotype came up many times. The chain combines TRBV29-1 with TRBJ2-3, with D possibly being TRBD1 (6 bases). The length of the CDR3 is 12 residues. The V gene's germline CDR1 is SQVTM and CDR2 ANQGSEA. Trimming removed 3 bases from V and 2 bases from J, with 6 bases in between. CDR3 in DNA: TGCAGCGTTGAGGGGGCCACAGATACGCAGTATTTT. It specifies CSVEGATDTQYF.

This clonotype was seen a handful of times. The chain uses TRBV6-1 and TRBJ1-2; D might be TRBD1 (6 bases). V shed 5 bases and J shed 6 bases, with 10 bases lying between them. This CDR3 has 12 amino acids. Per the germline V gene, CDR1 is MNHNS and CDR2 is SASEGT. The CDR3 region has the DNA TGTGCCAGCAGTAGAAACAGGGATGGCTACACCTTC. Protein: CASSRNRDGYTF.

This clonotype occurred a few times. V usage is TRBV27 and J usage is TRBJ2-7, with TRBD1 matching 10 bases. This CDR3 contains 16 residues. From germline, CDR1 is MNHEY and CDR2 SMNVEV (reference sequence). V lost 6 bases to trimming and J lost 7 bases; unmatched junction nucleotides: 15. DNA for the CDR3: TGTGCCAGCAGCCCTATCCGGGACAGGGGAAAAAGGGAGCAGTACGTC. It translates to CASSPIRDRGKREQYV.

This chain connects TRBV6-1 to TRBJ2-1, with a weak D call TRBD2 (7 bases). Per germline, CDR1 MNHNS and CDR2 SASEGT. Deletions cut 11 bases from V and 10 bases from J, with 18 bases between. The CDR3 is made up of 12 amino acids. CDR3 DNA: TGTGCCGGCGCTCTCAAGGGGGGGGAGCAGTTCTTC. Its protein product is CAGALKGGEQFF.

Ten or more counts support this clonotype. This rearrangement joins TRBV4-2 to TRBJ2-5; 10 nucleotides match TRBD1. Losses at the gene ends were 4 bases for V and 5 bases for J; bases not matched to a gene: 10. The CDR3 covers 16 residues. Germline CDR1 is LGHNA and CDR2 is YNFKEQ. CDR3 residues: CASSLILGQGYETQYF. The CDR3 region has the DNA TGTGCCAGCAGCCTTATTCTGGGACAGGGGTACGAGACCCAGTACTTC.

The genes are TRBV11-2 and TRBJ1-2; D is uncertain. Looked up from germline, CDR1 is SGHAT and CDR2 is FQNNGV. V was cut by 5 bases and J by 8 bases, with 21 bases left in between. The CDR3 sequence is 15 residues long. CDR3 residues: CASSPYTGPTGGYTF. The CDR3 DNA follows: TGTGCCAGCAGCCCTTATACCGGGCCCACCGGGGGCTACACCTTC.

The rearrangement links TRBV7-9 to TRBJ1-4; 7 bases line up with TRBD1. The V segment lost 1 base and the J segment 5 bases; nucleotides outside the gene matches: 7. CDR1 and CDR2 from the germline V gene are SEHNR and FQNEAQ (reference sequence). The CDR3 has 16 residues. CDR3 sequence reads: CASSLDGGTANEKLFF. The DNA of the CDR3 is TGTGCCAGCAGCTTAGACGGGGGGACAGCAAATGAAAAACTGTTTTTT.